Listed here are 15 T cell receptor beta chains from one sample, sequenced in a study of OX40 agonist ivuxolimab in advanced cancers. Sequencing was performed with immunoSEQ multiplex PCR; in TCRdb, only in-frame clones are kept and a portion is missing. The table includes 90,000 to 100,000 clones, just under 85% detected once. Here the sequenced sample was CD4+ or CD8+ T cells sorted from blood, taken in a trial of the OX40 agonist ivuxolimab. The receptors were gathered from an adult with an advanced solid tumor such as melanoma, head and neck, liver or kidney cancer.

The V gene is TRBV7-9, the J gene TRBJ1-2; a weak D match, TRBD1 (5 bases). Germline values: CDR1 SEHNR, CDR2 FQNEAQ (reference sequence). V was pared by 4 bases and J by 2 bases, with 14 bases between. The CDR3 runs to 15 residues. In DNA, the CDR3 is TGTGCCAGCAGCTCCCCCGGAGCAGGGAACTATGGCTACACCTTC. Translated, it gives CASSSPGAGNYGYTF.

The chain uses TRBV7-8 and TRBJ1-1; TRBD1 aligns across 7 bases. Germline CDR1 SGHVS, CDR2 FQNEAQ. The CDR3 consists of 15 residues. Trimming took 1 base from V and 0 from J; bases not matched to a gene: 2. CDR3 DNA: TGTGCCAGCAGCTTAGTTAGGGGGCTGAACACTGAAGCTTTCTTT. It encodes CASSLVRGLNTEAFF.

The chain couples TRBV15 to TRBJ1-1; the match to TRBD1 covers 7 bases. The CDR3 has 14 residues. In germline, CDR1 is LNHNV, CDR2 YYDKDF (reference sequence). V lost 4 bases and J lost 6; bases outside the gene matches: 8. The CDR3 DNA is TGTGCCACCAGCAAGCGACAGGGCGTCCCTGAAGCTTTCTTT. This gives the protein CATSKRQGVPEAFF.

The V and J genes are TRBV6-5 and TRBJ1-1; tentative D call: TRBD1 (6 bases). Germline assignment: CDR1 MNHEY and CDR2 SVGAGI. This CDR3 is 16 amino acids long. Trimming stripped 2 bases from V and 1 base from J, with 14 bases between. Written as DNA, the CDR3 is TGTGCCAGCAGTTACAGGCCGAGACAGGCGAACACTGAAGCTTTCTTT. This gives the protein CASSYRPRQANTEAFF.

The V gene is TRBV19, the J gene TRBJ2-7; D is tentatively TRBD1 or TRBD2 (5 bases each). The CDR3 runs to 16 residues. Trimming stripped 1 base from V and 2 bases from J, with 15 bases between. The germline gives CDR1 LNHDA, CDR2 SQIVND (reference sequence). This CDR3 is CASSIATGLPTYEQYF. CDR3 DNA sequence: TGTGCCAGTAGTATAGCGACGGGGCTTCCCACCTACGAGCAGTACTTC.

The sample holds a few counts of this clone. This chain's CDR3 is CASSISDTGELFF. For the CDR3, the DNA is TGTGCCAGTAGTATTAGCGACACCGGGGAGCTGTTTTTT. The chain links TRBV19 to TRBJ2-2, with D tentatively TRBD2 (5 bases). V lost 3 bases to trimming and J lost 3 bases, with 5 bases between them. This CDR3 is built from 13 residues. CDR1 LNHDA and CDR2 SQIVND come from the germline V gene (reference sequence).

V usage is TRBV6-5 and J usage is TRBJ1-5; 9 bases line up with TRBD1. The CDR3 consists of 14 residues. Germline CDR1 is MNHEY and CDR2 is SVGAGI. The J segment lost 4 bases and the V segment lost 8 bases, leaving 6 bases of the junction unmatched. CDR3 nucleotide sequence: TGTGCCAGCCGGGGACAGGGAAAGAATCAGCCCCAGCATTTT. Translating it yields CASRGQGKNQPQHF.

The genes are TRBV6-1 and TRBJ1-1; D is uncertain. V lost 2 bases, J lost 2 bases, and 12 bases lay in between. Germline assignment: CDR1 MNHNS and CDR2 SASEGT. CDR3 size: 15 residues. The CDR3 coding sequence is TGTGCCAGCAGTGAAATTTGGGCAGCTAACACTGAAGCTTTCTTT. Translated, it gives CASSEIWAANTEAFF.

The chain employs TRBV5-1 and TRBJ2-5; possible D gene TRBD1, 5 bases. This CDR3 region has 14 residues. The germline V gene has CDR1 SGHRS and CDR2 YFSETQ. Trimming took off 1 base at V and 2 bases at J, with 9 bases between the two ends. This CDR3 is CASSLLKGQETQYF. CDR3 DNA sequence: TGCGCCAGCAGCTTGCTTAAGGGGCAAGAGACCCAGTACTTC.

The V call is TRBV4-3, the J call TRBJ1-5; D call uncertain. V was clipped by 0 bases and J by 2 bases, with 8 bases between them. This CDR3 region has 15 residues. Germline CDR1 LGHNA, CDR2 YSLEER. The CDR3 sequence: CASSQDRMGNQPQHF. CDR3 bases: TGCGCCAGCAGCCAAGACAGAATGGGCAATCAGCCCCAGCATTTT.

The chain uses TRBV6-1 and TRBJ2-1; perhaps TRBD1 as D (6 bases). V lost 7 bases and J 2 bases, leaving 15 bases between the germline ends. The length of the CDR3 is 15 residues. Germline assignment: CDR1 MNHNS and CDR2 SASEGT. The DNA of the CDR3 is TGTGCCAGCATCCTCAGGACAGAGCCCTACAATGAGCAGTTCTTC. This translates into CASILRTEPYNEQFF.

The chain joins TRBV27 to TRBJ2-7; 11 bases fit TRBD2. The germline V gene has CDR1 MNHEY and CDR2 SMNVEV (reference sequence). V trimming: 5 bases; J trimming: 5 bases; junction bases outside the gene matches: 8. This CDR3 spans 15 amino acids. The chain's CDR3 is CASSRIAGGENEQYF. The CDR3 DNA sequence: TGTGCCAGCAGTCGAATAGCGGGAGGGGAGAACGAGCAGTACTTC.

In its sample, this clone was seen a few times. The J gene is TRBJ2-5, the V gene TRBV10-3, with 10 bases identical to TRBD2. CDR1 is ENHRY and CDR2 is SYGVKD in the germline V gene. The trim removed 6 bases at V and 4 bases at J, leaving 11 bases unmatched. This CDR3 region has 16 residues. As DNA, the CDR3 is TGTGCCATCAGGTGGGCTAGCGGGAGAGGGGGAGAGACCCAGTACTTC. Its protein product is CAIRWASGRGGETQYF.

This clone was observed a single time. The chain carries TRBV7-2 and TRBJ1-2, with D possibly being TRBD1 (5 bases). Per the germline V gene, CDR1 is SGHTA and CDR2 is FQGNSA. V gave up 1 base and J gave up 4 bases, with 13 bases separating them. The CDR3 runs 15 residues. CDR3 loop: CASSLEVGRAYGYTF. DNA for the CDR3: TGTGCCAGCAGCTTAGAGGTTGGCAGGGCCTATGGCTACACCTTC.

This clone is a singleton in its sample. The CDR3 DNA follows: TGTGCCAGCAGCCGAACTCTCGGGGTCATGAACACTGAAGCTTTCTTT. Protein sequence: CASSRTLGVMNTEAFF. The V and J genes are TRBV11-2 and TRBJ1-1; D unresolved. Germline V gives CDR1 SGHAT, CDR2 FQNNGV. The CDR3 spans 16 residues. V dropped 5 bases and J dropped 0 bases, with 16 bases sitting between them.